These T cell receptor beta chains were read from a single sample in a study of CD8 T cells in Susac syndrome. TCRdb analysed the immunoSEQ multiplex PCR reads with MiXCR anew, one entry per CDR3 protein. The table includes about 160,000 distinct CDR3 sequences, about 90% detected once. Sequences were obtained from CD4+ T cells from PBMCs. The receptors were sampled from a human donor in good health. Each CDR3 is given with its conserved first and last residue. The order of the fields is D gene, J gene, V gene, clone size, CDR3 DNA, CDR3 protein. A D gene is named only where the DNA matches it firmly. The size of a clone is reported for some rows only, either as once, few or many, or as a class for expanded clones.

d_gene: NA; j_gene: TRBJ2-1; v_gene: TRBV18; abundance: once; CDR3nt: TGTGCCAGCTCACCAGGGGTCGGGGATGAGCAGTTCTTC; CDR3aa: CASSPGVGDEQFF
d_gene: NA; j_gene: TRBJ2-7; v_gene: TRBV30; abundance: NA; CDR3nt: TGTGCCTGGAGGCCAGGAAACGGACAGTCCTACGAGCAGTACTTC; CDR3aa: CAWRPGNGQSYEQYF
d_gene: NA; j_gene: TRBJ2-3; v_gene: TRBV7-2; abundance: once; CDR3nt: TGTGCCAGCAAACTCGGGAGCACAGATACGCAGTATTTT; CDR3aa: CASKLGSTDTQYF
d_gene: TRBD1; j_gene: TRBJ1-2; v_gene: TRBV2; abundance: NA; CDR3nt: TGTGCCAGCAGGCTGGACAGGGAGAACTATGGCTACACCTTC; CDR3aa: CASRLDRENYGYTF
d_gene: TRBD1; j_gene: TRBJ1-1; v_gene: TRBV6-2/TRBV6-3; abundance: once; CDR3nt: TGTGCCAGCAGTATCCGCGACAGGGTCGAGAAAGCTTTCTTT; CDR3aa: CASSIRDRVEKAFF
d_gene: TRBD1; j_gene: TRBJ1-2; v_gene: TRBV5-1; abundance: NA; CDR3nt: TGCGCCAGCAGCGTACGGGACAGGGGCGGCGATGGCTACACCTTC; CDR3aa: CASSVRDRGGDGYTF
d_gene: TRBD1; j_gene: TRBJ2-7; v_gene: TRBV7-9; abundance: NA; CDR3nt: TGTGCCGGACTGACAGGGGGAACCTACGAGCAGTACTTC; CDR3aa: CAGLTGGTYEQYF
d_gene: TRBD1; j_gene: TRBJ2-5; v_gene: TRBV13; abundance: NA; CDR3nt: TGTGCCAGCAGCTTCACCGGGGACAGGGGAGAGACCCAGTACTTC; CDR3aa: CASSFTGDRGETQYF
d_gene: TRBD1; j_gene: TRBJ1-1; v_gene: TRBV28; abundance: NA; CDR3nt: TGTGCCAGCAGTCCCGGACAGGGAAGGACTGAAGCTTTCTTT; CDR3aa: CASSPGQGRTEAFF
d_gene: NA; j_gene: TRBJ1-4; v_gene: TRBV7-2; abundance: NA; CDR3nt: TGTGCCAGCAGCTTAGACTATCTTGAAAAACTGTTTTTT; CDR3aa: CASSLDYLEKLFF
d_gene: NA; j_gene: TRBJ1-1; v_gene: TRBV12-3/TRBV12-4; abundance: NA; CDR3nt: TGTGCCAGCAGTTTAGGACAGCAAGCTTTCTTT; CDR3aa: CASSLGQQAFF
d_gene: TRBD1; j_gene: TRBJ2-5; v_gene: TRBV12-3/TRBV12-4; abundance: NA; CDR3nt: TGTGCCAGCAGGGGACAGGTGGAGACCCAGTACTTC; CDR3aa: CASRGQVETQYF
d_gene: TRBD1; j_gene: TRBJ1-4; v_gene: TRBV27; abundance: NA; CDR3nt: TGTGCCAGCAGCCGGGCCAGGGGGCAGGGAGAAAAACTGTTTTTT; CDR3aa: CASSRARGQGEKLFF
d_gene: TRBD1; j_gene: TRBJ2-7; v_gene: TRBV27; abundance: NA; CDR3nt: TGTCCGCCACCGCTCTCCGGGACAGGGGGCGAGGAGCCCTACGAGCAGTACTTC; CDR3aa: CPPPLSGTGGEEPYEQYF
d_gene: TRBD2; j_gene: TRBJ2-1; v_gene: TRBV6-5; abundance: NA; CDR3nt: TGTGCCAGCAGCCCAGAGGGACTAGCCTACAATGAGCAGTTCTTC; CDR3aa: CASSPEGLAYNEQFF
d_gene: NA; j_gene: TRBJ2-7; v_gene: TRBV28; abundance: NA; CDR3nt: TGTGCCAGCAGTTTAAACCTTCTGGGGGACGAGCAGTACTTC; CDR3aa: CASSLNLLGDEQYF
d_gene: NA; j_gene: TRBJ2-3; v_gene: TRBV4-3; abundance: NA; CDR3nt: TGCGCCAGCAGCCAAGAGGGACGGATGAACACAGATACGCAGTATTTT; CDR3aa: CASSQEGRMNTDTQYF
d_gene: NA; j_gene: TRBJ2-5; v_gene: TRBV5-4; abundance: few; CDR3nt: TGTGCCAGCAGCTTGGGACAGCACCAAGAGACCCAGTACTTC; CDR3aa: CASSLGQHQETQYF
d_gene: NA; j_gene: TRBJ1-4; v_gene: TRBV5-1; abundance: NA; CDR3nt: TGCGCCAGCAGCTTGGAAAGGGGGGAAGGTGAAAAACTGTTTTTT; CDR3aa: CASSLERGEGEKLFF
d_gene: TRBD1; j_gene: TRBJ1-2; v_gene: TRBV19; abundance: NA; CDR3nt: TGTGCCAGTAGTATCCCCCGGACAGGATCTTATGGCTACACCTTC; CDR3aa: CASSIPRTGSYGYTF
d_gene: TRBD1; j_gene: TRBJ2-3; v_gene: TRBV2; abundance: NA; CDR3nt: TGTGCCAGCAGTGACCGGGACAGGGGGGGAGATACGCAGTATTTT; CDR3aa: CASSDRDRGGDTQYF
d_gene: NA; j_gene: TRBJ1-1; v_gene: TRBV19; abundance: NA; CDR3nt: TGTGCCAGTAGTCGGTCAACAGGGTGGGACACTGAAGCTTTCTTT; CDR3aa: CASSRSTGWDTEAFF
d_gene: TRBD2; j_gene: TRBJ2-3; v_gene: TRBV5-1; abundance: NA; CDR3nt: TGCGCCAGCAGCTTGGTTGGTAGCGGGGTCACAGATACGCAGTATTTT; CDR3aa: CASSLVGSGVTDTQYF
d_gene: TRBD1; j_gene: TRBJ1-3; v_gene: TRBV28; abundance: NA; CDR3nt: TGTGCCAGCAGTTTGAGACAGGGGTCTGGAAACACCATATATTTT; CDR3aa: CASSLRQGSGNTIYF
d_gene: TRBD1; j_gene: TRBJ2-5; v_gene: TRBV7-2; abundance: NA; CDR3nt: TGTGCCAGCAGCCAGGACAGGGGAGAGACCCAGTACTTC; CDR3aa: CASSQDRGETQYF
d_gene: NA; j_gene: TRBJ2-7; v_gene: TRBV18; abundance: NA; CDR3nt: TGTGCCAGCTCACCATCGGGGAACGAGCAGTACTTC; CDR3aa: CASSPSGNEQYF
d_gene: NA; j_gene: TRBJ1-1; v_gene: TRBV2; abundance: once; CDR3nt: TGTGCCAGCAGCACAGGGTCGGGGACTGAAGCTTTCTTT; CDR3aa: CASSTGSGTEAFF
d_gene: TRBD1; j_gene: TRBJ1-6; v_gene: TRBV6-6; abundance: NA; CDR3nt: TGTGCCAGCAGTTACCAGGGGGCAGGCGGACCCCTCCACTTT; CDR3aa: CASSYQGAGGPLHF
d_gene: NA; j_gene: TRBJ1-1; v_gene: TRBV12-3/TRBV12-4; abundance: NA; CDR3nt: TGTGCCAGCAGTTTACACGGGATGAACACTGAAGCTTTCTTT; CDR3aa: CASSLHGMNTEAFF
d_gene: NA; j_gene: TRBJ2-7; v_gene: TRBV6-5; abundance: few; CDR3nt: TGTGCCAGCAGTTACTCGAGCCAGACCTACGAGCAGTACTTC; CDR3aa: CASSYSSQTYEQYF
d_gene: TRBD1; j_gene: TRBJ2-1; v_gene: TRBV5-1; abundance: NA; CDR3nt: TGCGCCAGCAGCTTGGATGTCCAGGGGGCCTACAATGAGCAGTTCTTC; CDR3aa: CASSLDVQGAYNEQFF
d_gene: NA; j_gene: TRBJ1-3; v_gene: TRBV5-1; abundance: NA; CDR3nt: TGCGCCAGCAGTTACGGGCAGGAGAGAAACACCATATATTTT; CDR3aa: CASSYGQERNTIYF
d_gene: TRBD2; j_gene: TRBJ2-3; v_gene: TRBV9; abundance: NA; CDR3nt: TGTGCCAGCAGCGTAGTAACTAGCGGCACAGATACGCAGTATTTT; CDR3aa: CASSVVTSGTDTQYF
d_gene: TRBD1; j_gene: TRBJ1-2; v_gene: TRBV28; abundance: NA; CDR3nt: TGTGCCAGCAGGTCCCCCGGGACAGAGTCCTATGGCTACACCTTC; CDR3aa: CASRSPGTESYGYTF
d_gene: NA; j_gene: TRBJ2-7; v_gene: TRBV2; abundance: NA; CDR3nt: TGTGCCAGCAGTCTGCCCCTAACCTACGAGCAGTACTTC; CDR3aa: CASSLPLTYEQYF
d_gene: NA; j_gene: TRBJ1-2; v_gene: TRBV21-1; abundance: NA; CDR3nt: TGTGCCAGCAGCAGGAACAGGATTTCGGGCGATGGCTACACCTTC; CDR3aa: CASSRNRISGDGYTF
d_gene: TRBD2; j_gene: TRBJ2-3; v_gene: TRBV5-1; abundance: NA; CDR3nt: TGCGCCAGCAGCTTGACTAGCGGGCCCACAGATACGCAGTATTTT; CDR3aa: CASSLTSGPTDTQYF
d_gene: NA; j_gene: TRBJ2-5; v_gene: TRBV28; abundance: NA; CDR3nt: TGTGCCAGCAGTCCGCTCGGACAGAAAGAGACCCAGTACTTC; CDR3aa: CASSPLGQKETQYF
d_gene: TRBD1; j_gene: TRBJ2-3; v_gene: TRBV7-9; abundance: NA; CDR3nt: TGTGCCAGCAGCTCGGACAGGTCAAGCACAGATACGCAGTATTTT; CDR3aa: CASSSDRSSTDTQYF
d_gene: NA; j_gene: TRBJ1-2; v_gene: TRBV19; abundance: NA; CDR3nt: TGTGCCAGTAGTATAATCCCTCGTATAGAATTCGGCTACACCTTC; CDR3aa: CASSIIPRIEFGYTF
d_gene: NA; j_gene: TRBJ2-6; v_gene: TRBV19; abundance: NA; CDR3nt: TGTGCCAGTAGTAGATCCGGGGCCAACGTCCTGACTTTC; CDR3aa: CASSRSGANVLTF
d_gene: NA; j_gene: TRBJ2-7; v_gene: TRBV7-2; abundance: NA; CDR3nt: TGTGCCAGCAGCTTATTGGGTCAGGGCGCCGACGAGCAGTACTTC; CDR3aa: CASSLLGQGADEQYF
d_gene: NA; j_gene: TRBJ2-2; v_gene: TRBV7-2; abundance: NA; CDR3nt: TGTGCCAGCAGCTTCAGCGCGAACACCGGGGAGCTGTTTTTT; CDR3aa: CASSFSANTGELFF
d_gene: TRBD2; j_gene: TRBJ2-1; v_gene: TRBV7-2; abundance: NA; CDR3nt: TGTGCCAGCAGCTTAACTAGCGGGAGGGTTAATGAGCAGTTCTTC; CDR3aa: CASSLTSGRVNEQFF
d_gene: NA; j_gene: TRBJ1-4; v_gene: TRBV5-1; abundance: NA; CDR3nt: TGCGCCAGCAGCGAGGACCCTGGAACTAATGAAAAACTGTTTTTT; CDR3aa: CASSEDPGTNEKLFF
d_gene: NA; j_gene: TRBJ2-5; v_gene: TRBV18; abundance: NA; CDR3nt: TGTGCCAGCTCACCGGTGGCGGGTATGAAGACCCAGTACTTC; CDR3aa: CASSPVAGMKTQYF
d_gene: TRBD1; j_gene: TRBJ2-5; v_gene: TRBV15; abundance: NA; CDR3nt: TGTGCCACCAGCGGACGACAGGGGCGAGAGACCCAGTACTTC; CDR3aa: CATSGRQGRETQYF
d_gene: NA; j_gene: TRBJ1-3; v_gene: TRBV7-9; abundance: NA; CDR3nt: TGTGCCAGCAGGGCGGACAGAAAGAGCTCTGGAAACACCATATATTTT; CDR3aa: CASRADRKSSGNTIYF
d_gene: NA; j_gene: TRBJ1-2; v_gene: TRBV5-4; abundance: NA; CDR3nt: TGTGCCAGCAGCCTGCGAACGGGGTTCTATGGCTACACCTTC; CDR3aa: CASSLRTGFYGYTF
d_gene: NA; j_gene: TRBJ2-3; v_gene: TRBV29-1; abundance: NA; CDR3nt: TGCAGCGTCCAGGCTATGGGCACAGATACGCAGTATTTT; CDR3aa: CSVQAMGTDTQYF